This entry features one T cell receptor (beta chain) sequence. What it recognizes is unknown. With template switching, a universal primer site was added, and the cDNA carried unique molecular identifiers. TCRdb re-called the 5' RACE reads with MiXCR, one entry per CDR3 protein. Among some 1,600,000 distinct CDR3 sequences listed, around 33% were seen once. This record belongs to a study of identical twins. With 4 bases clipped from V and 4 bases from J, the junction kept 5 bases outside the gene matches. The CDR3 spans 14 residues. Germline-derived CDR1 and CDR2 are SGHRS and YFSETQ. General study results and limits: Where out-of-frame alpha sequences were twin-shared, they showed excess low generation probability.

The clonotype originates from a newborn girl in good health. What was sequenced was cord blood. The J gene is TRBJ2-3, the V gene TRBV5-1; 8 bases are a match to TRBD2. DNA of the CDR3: TGCGCCAGCAGCCGGCAGCGGGAGCCAGATACGCAGTATTTT. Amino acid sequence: CASSRQREPDTQYF.